The source of this TCR beta chain is a study of T cells in Graves' hyperthyroidism and ophthalmopathy (dated by TCRdb to the late 2010s). Describing the broader study: Peripheral blood was sampled at the time of initial diagnosis, prior to any treatment. To identify TCR V-J signatures that set the groups apart, the researchers used a discovery cohort of 100 patients, made up of 43 with Graves' ophthalmopathy and some 55 with stable Graves' hyperthyroidism. Prospective prediction of ophthalmopathy was tested in an independent validation cohort of approximately 19 hyperthyroidism patients and 17 patients who later progressed to ophthalmopathy. The 75 to 100 discovery patients were randomly divided into training and test sets at a 7:3 ratio. In addition, the study compared T-cell repertoires in thyroid tissue and in blood from roughly six Graves' hyperthyroidism patients. Once sampling was done, hyperthyroidism patients were given methimazole at a starting dose of 30 mg daily, whereas ophthalmopathy patients were given high-dose intravenous methylprednisolone. According to the paper, TCR Vbeta CDR3 sequencing was carried out on about 140 peripheral blood samples, which came from over 40 ophthalmopathy, about 75 hyperthyroidism and roughly 17 progressor patients. Broad study findings and their caveats: A 13 V-J signature model separated ophthalmopathy from stable hyperthyroidism, with around 88% sensitivity and roughly 82% specificity in cross-validation and 80%/75% in testing. During validation, the model predicted progression to ophthalmopathy a median of around 7 months ahead of onset, with roughly 65% sensitivity and roughly 75% specificity. Sample size was not statistically predetermined, and investigators were not blinded to group allocation. Blood samples also contained most of the expanded thyroid clonotypes (frequency above 0.001), which suggests that blood repertoires may reflect thyroid immune responses.

Points on this clonotype: Which antigen it targets is not known. No much larger clonotype is one base removed from it; base qualities were not supplied.

Amplification of TCR beta CDR3 regions was carried out from RNA transcripts. The first round of RT-PCR for the TCR CDR3 was performed with the HTBI primer set and the Qiagen OneStep RT-PCR kit. A second multiplex PCR round built the libraries, followed by size selection and purification. Paired-end sequencing of the libraries was performed with 100 bp reads on an Illumina HiSeq2000. Per the authors' processing: SOAPnuke was used to process the raw data, with reads discarded if the reads contained adapters or uncalled bases, had a mean Phred below 15, or lacked an exact constant-primer or identifier match. High-quality paired reads were merged using COPE v1.2.5, and each unique nucleotide sequence was defined as a clonotype. Clonotypes were aligned to IMGT TRBV, TRBD and TRBJ reference segments using MiTCR v1.1. The analysis was restricted to V-J combinations with a frequency above 0.0001, which together covered 99% to 99.2% of the repertoires. A TCS score was defined as the ratio of F50 (clonal expansion) to E x V (chaos), with BLOSUM62-based TCRdist applied between CDR3 peptides within each V-J. Welch's t-statistics and random forest reduced roughly 530 V-J features to 10 to 15, which were used in a naive Bayes classifier (R e1071). The raw public reads went through TCRdb reprocessing: fastp at Q25, MiXCR clone calling, in-frame beta chains kept. Rows with a matching CDR3 protein are joined into one entry that keeps the most common DNA and genes. V and J calls and clone size were set by TCRdb, not the authors. The sample table lists 500,000 to 600,000 distinct CDR3 sequences, approximately 15% of them with a count of one. The ten largest clonotypes hold 18% of the sample.

Graves' hyperthyroidism was defined as stable when no progression to ophthalmopathy occurred over 18 months of follow-up. The hyperthyroidism patients were between 18 and 65 years old and newly diagnosed, with a disease duration of less than 2 months. Any patient with an uncontrolled infection, another autoimmune disease, pregnancy or lactation was excluded. Diagnoses were established on the basis of clinical symptoms, serum thyroxine and TRAb, thyroid ultrasound, and orbital computed tomography. PBMCs were separated from about 10 ml of fresh peripheral blood using Ficoll-Paque density gradient centrifugation. Total RNA was extracted with Trizol reagent, and quality was checked on an Agilent 2100 Bioanalyzer. The germline ends are 9 bases apart after V is trimmed by 0 bases and J by 0 bases. Per the germline V gene (reference sequence), SGHKS is the CDR1 and YYEKEE is the CDR2. The CDR3 has 15 amino acids, counting the end cysteine and phenylalanine. Of the read, only the CDR3 DNA is kept; its 45 bases are in frame from base 1.

Source material: blood. The chain is encoded by TRBV5-5 joined to TRBJ1-1; the D gene is not confidently resolved. The TCR comes from a woman aged 18-29 years with Graves' hyperthyroidism. The DNA sequence is as follows: TGTGCCAGCAGCTTGGTACCGGGGTTGAACACTGAAGCTTTCTTT. Translated, it reads CASSLVPGLNTEAFF.